One sample yielded the 28 T cell receptor beta chains listed below, sequenced in a study of cytomegalovirus exposure and HLA in healthy donors. 60 Vbeta and 13 Jbeta primers were used in PCR. TCRdb's table, derived via immunoSEQ multiplex PCR, lists solely in-frame clones and lacks some. The table has about 140,000 clones, about three quarters seen once. What was sequenced was PBMCs. Every receptor here comes from a male donor in good health and CMV-seropositive.

This sequence joins TRBV7-3 and TRBJ2-5; TRBD1 might be the D (7 bases). The germline gives CDR1 SGHTA, CDR2 FQGTGA. Trimming took off 0 bases at V and 7 bases at J, with 21 bases between the two ends. This CDR3 comprises 17 residues. The CDR3 region is CASSLTVGQGGLGTQYF. The CDR3 nucleotides read TGTGCCAGCAGCTTAACGGTCGGGCAGGGGGGCCTGGGGACCCAGTACTTC.

Only a few counts were recorded for this clone. Here the CDR3 reads CASSPSYRGAEEQYF. As DNA, the CDR3 is TGTGCCAGCAGTCCAAGCTACAGGGGCGCGGAGGAGCAGTACTTC. This chain connects TRBV2 to TRBJ2-7; 7 bases agree with TRBD1. Germline values: CDR1 SNHLY, CDR2 FYNNEI. This CDR3 is built from 15 residues. The J segment lost 7 bases and the V segment lost 5 bases, leaving 14 bases of the junction unmatched. Complete variable domain (other parts from reference TRBV2 and TRBJ2-7): EPEVTQTPSHQVTQMGQEVILRCVPISNHLYFYWYRQILGQKVEFLVSFYNNEISEKSEIFDDQFSVERPDGSNFTLKIRSTKLEDSAMYFCASSPSYRGAEEQYFGPGTRLTVT.

This clone occurred a few times. The chain's CDR3 is CASSFGLAGGQTDTQYF. DNA of the CDR3: TGTGCCAGCAGCTTTGGACTAGCGGGGGGTCAAACAGATACGCAGTATTTT. V usage is TRBV9 and J usage is TRBJ2-3, with 14 bases fitting TRBD2. This CDR3 contains 17 residues. Losses at the gene ends were 4 bases for V and 3 bases for J; bases not matched to a gene: 7. Germline V lookup: CDR1 SGDLS, CDR2 YYNGEE.

The chain recombines TRBV7-2 with TRBJ2-7; 8 bases fit TRBD2. Germline loops: CDR1 SGHTA, CDR2 FQGNSA. CDR3 length: 15 amino acids. The V and J ends lost 4 bases and 0 bases, in that order; junction bases with no gene match: 5. CDR3 residues: CASSSRSGNSYEQYF. The CDR3 region has the DNA TGTGCCAGCAGCTCACGTAGCGGGAACTCCTACGAGCAGTACTTC. The complete variable domain, with remaining parts taken from reference TRBV7-2 and TRBJ2-7, reads GAGVSQSPSNKVTEKGKDVELRCDPISGHTALYWYRQSLGQGLEFLIYFQGNSAPDKSGLPSDRFSAERTGGSVSTLTIQRTQQEDSAVYLCASSSRSGNSYEQYFGPGTRLTVT.

The chain uses TRBV7-9 and TRBJ2-3; 9 bases are shared with TRBD1. This CDR3 contains 16 residues. Germline V gene sequence: CDR1 SEHNR, CDR2 FQNEAQ (reference sequence). V was pared by 1 base and J by 2 bases, with 4 bases of the junction left unmatched. The CDR3 coding sequence is TGTGCCAGCAGCTTAGGATACAGGGGGCTCACAGATACGCAGTATTTT. Translating it yields CASSLGYRGLTDTQYF.

This clone has more than one count but fewer than ten. DNA for the CDR3: TGTGCCAGCAGCTCTGGCAGGGGGCAGGGTGAGCAGTTCTTC. Translated: CASSSGRGQGEQFF. This chain joins TRBV5-4 and TRBJ2-1, with TRBD1 identical over 8 bases. CDR1 and CDR2 (germline): SGHNT, YYREEE (reference sequence). The CDR3 has 14 residues. V trimming: 3 bases; J trimming: 9 bases; junction bases outside the gene matches: 8.

The J gene is TRBJ1-2, the V gene TRBV11-1; the match to TRBD1 covers 8 bases. Germline V gene lookup returns CDR1 SGHAT and CDR2 FQDESV (reference sequence). CDR3 length: 15 amino acids. J gave up 3 bases and V 5 bases, and 8 bases lay outside the gene matches. The CDR3 spells CASSPRTGRDYGYTF. CDR3 DNA: TGTGCCAGCAGCCCCCGGACAGGGAGGGACTATGGCTACACCTTC.

This rearrangement joins TRBV2 to TRBJ2-7; 8 positions agree with TRBD2. The V and J ends lost 4 bases and 0 bases, in that order; junction bases with no gene match: 8. The CDR3 consists of 16 residues. Germline CDR1 reads SNHLY; CDR2 reads FYNNEI. The CDR3 DNA follows: TGTGCCAGCAGTGTTAGAACTAGCGGTTCCTCCTACGAGCAGTACTTC. It codes for CASSVRTSGSSYEQYF.

V usage is TRBV28 and J usage is TRBJ2-4, with 9 bases identical to TRBD1. The CDR3 totals 17 residues. The germline V gene encodes CDR1 MDHEN and CDR2 SYDVKM. V lost 7 bases, J lost 3 bases, and 13 bases stayed unmatched. The CDR3 bases are TGTGCCAGCACCAGAGTGAGGACAGGGGAGGACAAAAACATTCAGTACTTC. Translated, it gives CASTRVRTGEDKNIQYF.

The chain recombines TRBV6-5 with TRBJ1-1, with D maybe TRBD1 (5 bases). Germline loops: CDR1 MNHEY, CDR2 SVGAGI. The CDR3 totals 16 residues. Between the trimmed V and J ends, which lost 2 bases and 3 bases, there was a span of 16 bases. CDR3 region: CASSYVPSSGDTEAFF. CDR3 DNA sequence: TGTGCCAGCAGTTACGTTCCCAGTTCGGGGGACACTGAAGCTTTCTTT.

This rearrangement joins TRBV6-5 to TRBJ1-3, with a possible D match to TRBD1 (6 bases). Trimming removed 7 bases at V and 3 bases at J, with 10 bases between. The CDR3 runs to 13 residues. CDR1 and CDR2 (germline): MNHEY, SVGAGI. CDR3 DNA: TGTGCCAGCACAGGGGTTAGTGGAAACACCATATATTTT. Translating it yields CASTGVSGNTIYF.

V and J are TRBV23-1 and TRBJ1-1, with 7 positions matching TRBD1. TRBV23-1 is flagged as an ORF with uncertain function. This CDR3 has 17 amino acids. The V gene end was trimmed by 5 bases and the J gene end by 4 bases; junction bases not matched to a gene: 16. CDR3 loop: CASSFFRKQGGPTEAFF. The CDR3 DNA reads as TGCGCCAGCAGTTTTTTCCGTAAGCAGGGGGGCCCCACTGAAGCTTTCTTT.

The rearrangement joins TRBV7-8 to TRBJ1-2, with D tentatively TRBD1 (6 bases). Trimming took off 5 bases at V and 2 bases at J, with 24 bases between the two ends. The CDR3 is 18 residues long. CDR1 and CDR2 (germline): SGHVS, FQNEAQ. DNA of the CDR3: TGTGCCAGCAGCCCTATACTAATTCCCAGGGGTCTGAACTATGGCTACACCTTC. Protein product: CASSPILIPRGLNYGYTF.

J is TRBJ1-1 and V is TRBV29-1, with TRBD1 identical over 7 bases. V lost 3 bases to trimming and J lost 6 bases; unmatched junction nucleotides: 7. This CDR3 is 13 amino acids long. CDR1 SQVTM and CDR2 ANQGSEA come from the germline V gene. The CDR3 here is CSVDGQAGAEAFF. The CDR3 nucleotides are TGCAGCGTTGACGGACAGGCGGGCGCTGAAGCTTTCTTT.

The chain is built from TRBV19 and TRBJ2-1; possible D gene TRBD2, 5 bases. Germline CDR1 LNHDA, CDR2 SQIVND (reference sequence). This CDR3 is built from 15 residues. V was trimmed by 3 bases and J by 0 bases, leaving 9 bases between them. For the CDR3, the DNA is TGTGCCAGTAGTATCGCGGGCAGCTCCTACAATGAGCAGTTCTTC. Its protein product is CASSIAGSSYNEQFF.

The chain couples TRBV2 to TRBJ2-1; a possible D gene is TRBD2 (6 bases). V lost 2 bases to trimming and J lost 4 bases, with 15 bases between them. The CDR3 has 16 residues. Germline CDR1 is SNHLY and CDR2 is FYNNEI. CDR3 sequence (DNA): TGTGCCAGCAGTGAATTATCCGGGAGCGGGTACAATGAGCAGTTCTTC. This translates into CASSELSGSGYNEQFF.

In this sample, this clone turned up once. The chain carries TRBV27 and TRBJ2-7, with D possibly matching TRBD1 (6 bases). From germline, CDR1 is MNHEY and CDR2 SMNVEV (reference sequence). The V end lost 2 bases, the J end lost 3 bases, and 14 bases lay between the germline ends. CDR3 length: 15 residues. CDR3 protein: CASSLRAGAYYEQYF. The CDR3 DNA follows: TGTGCCAGCAGTTTAAGGGCAGGGGCATACTACGAGCAGTACTTC.

J is TRBJ2-1 and V is TRBV6-4; TRBD1 is a possible D gene (6 bases). V lost 5 bases and J lost 2, with 13 bases in between. Germline CDR1 MRHNA, CDR2 SNTAGT. This CDR3 spans 15 amino acids. CDR3 sequence (DNA): TGTGCCAGCAGTCGGGGAACAGGGACCTACAATGAGCAGTTCTTC. Amino acid sequence: CASSRGTGTYNEQFF.

The V and J genes are TRBV9 and TRBJ2-7, with 9 bases fitting TRBD1. V was clipped by 3 bases and J by 2 bases; unmatched bases: 6. The CDR3 length is 15 residues. Germline V CDR1 and CDR2: SGDLS, YYNGEE. CDR3 amino acids: CASSAGTGTPYEQYF. CDR3 DNA sequence: TGTGCCAGCAGCGCAGGGACAGGGACTCCCTACGAGCAGTACTTC.

The chain combines TRBV7-2 with TRBJ2-7; TRBD2 aligns across 13 bases. The length of the CDR3 is 17 residues. Germline V gives CDR1 SGHTA, CDR2 FQGNSA. The V segment lost 1 base and the J segment 7 bases; nucleotides outside the gene matches: 10. CDR3 sequence: CASSLVSGLAGVREQYF. The CDR3 DNA is TGTGCCAGCAGCTTAGTTAGTGGACTAGCGGGAGTAAGAGAGCAGTACTTC.

This rearrangement joins TRBV7-3 to TRBJ2-1; 10 bases match TRBD2. The ends lost 1 base at V and 4 bases at J; junction bases unmatched: 4. This CDR3 comprises 16 residues. Germline V gene data show CDR1 as SGHTA and CDR2 as FQGTGA. CDR3 region: CASSLIGTSVYNEQFF. The CDR3 DNA follows: TGTGCCAGCAGCTTAATTGGGACTAGCGTTTACAATGAGCAGTTCTTC.

There are a few counts of this clone. The V and J genes are TRBV19 and TRBJ2-7; D may be TRBD2 (8 bases). Trimming stripped 4 bases from V and 7 bases from J, with 20 bases between. Germline V CDR1 and CDR2: LNHDA, SQIVND (reference sequence). The CDR3 covers 15 residues. The CDR3 protein is CASSTPGGGSREQYF. CDR3 coding DNA: TGTGCCAGTAGTACCCCGGGAGGGGGCTCGAGGGAGCAGTACTTC.

This chain links TRBV28 with TRBJ2-7, with D hard to call. The germline CDR1 and CDR2 sequences are MDHEN and SYDVKM. Trimming removed 5 bases from V and 5 bases from J, with 7 bases in between. The CDR3 length is 11 residues. The CDR3: CASSTSDEQYF. In nucleotides, the CDR3 is TGTGCCAGCAGTACCTCGGACGAGCAGTACTTC.

The rearrangement uses TRBV19 and TRBJ1-1, with 9 bases identical to TRBD1. The CDR3 runs 15 residues. Germline V gene sequence: CDR1 LNHDA, CDR2 SQIVND (reference sequence). The V and J ends lost 5 bases and 4 bases, in that order; junction bases with no gene match: 8. The CDR3 coding sequence is TGTGCCAGTAGTGCAAGGACAGGGGCGGGCACTGAAGCTTTCTTT. Protein sequence: CASSARTGAGTEAFF.

This clone has a handful of counts. The V and J genes are TRBV18 and TRBJ2-1; 10 nucleotides align to TRBD2. Germline V gene data show CDR1 as KGHSH and CDR2 as LQKENI. The trim removed 5 bases at V and 8 bases at J, leaving 6 bases unmatched. The CDR3 is 14 residues long. In DNA, the CDR3 is TGTGCCAGCTCAATTAGCGGGAGGTCCTATGAGCAGTTCTTC. Translating it yields CASSISGRSYEQFF.

V and J are TRBV5-6 and TRBJ1-1; D is perhaps TRBD1 (5 bases). Between the trimmed V and J ends, which lost 4 bases and 0 bases, there was a span of 13 bases. CDR3 length: 15 amino acids. CDR1 and CDR2 from the germline V gene are SGHDT and YYEEEE. CDR3 loop: CASSRRGRMNTEAFF. The CDR3, as DNA: TGTGCCAGCAGCAGGAGGGGCCGGATGAACACTGAAGCTTTCTTT.

This chain connects TRBV7-8 to TRBJ2-2; 7 bases line up with TRBD2. CDR1 and CDR2 from the germline V gene are SGHVS and FQNEAQ. The CDR3 consists of 17 residues. V dropped 5 bases and J dropped 1; count of bases not matched to a gene: 10. The CDR3 here is CASSTRLATKNTGELFF. The CDR3 DNA follows: TGTGCCAGCAGCACCAGACTAGCCACAAAGAACACCGGGGAGCTGTTTTTT.

The chain links TRBV25-1 to TRBJ1-5; TRBD1 agrees at 7 bases. The ends lost 7 bases at V and 0 bases at J; junction bases unmatched: 15. The length of the CDR3 is 18 residues. Germline V lookup: CDR1 MGHDK, CDR2 SYGVNS. Written as DNA, the CDR3 is TGTGCCAGCAATTCCCCACGTCAGGGGGAGAGTAGCAATCAGCCCCAGCATTTT. Residues: CASNSPRQGESSNQPQHF.